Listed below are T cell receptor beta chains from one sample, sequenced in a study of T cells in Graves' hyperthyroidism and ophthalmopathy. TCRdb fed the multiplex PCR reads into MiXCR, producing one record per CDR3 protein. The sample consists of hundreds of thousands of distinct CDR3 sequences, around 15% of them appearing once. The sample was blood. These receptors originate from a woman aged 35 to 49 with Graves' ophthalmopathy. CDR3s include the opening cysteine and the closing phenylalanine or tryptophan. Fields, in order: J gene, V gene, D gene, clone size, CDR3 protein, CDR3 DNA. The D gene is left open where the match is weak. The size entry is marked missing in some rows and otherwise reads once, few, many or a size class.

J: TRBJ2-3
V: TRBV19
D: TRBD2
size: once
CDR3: CASSIKTSGVSTDTQYF
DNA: TGTGCCAGTAGTATTAAGACTAGCGGGGTTAGCACAGATACGCAGTATTTT

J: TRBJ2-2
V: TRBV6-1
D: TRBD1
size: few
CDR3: CASMSNRGNTGELFF
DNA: TGTGCCAGCATGTCCAACAGGGGAAACACCGGGGAGCTGTTTTTT

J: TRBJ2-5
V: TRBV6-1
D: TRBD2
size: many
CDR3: CASSFQRGQETQYF
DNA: TGTGCCAGCAGTTTTCAGCGGGGGCAAGAGACCCAGTACTTC

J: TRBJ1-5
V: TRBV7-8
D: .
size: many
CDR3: CASSSRLDSNQPQHF
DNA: TGTGCCAGCAGCTCTCGGTTAGATAGCAATCAGCCCCAGCATTTT

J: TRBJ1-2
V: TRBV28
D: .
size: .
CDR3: CATSVGPGYTF
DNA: TGTGCCACCTCAGTGGGTCCGGGCTACACCTTC

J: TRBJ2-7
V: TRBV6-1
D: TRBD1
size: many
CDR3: CASSFTGTGPYEQYF
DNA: TGTGCCAGCAGCTTTACCGGGACAGGCCCCTACGAGCAGTACTTC

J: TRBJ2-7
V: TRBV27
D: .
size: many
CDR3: CASSYNRRTYEQYF
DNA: TGTGCCAGCAGTTACAACAGAAGGACCTACGAGCAGTACTTC

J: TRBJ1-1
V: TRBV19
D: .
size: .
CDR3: CASSIGGGGPEAFF
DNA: TGTGCCAGTAGTATAGGGGGGGGGGGCCCTGAAGCTTTCTTT

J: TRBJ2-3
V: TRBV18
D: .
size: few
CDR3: CASSPDRWRAADTQYF
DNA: TGTGCCAGCTCACCAGATCGTTGGAGGGCGGCAGATACGCAGTATTTT

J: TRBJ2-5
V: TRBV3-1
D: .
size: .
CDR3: CASSPVEPSAGTQYF
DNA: TGTGCCAGCAGCCCTGTAGAGCCCTCAGCGGGGACCCAGTACTTC

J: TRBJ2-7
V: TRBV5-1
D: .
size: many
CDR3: CASSLGPGGVYEQYF
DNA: TGCGCCAGCAGCTTGGGCCCGGGTGGAGTCTACGAGCAGTACTTC

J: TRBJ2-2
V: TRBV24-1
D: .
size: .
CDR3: CATEGGTGELFF
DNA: TGTGCCACCGAGGGGGGAACCGGGGAGCTGTTTTTT

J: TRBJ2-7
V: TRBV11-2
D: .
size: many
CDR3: CASSLVSGGWYEQYF
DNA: TGTGCCAGCAGCTTAGTCTCTGGGGGGTGGTACGAGCAGTACTTC

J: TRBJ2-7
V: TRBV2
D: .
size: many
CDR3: CASRGADTYEQYF
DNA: TGTGCCAGCAGGGGAGCGGATACCTACGAGCAGTACTTC

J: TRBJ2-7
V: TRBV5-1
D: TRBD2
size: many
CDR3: CASSLDGGGPYEQYF
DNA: TGCGCCAGCAGCTTGGACGGGGGAGGGCCGTACGAGCAGTACTTC

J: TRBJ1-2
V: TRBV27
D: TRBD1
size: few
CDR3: CASSLYRDRGLGGYTF
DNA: TGTGCCAGCAGTTTATACCGAGACAGGGGGCTGGGAGGCTACACCTTC

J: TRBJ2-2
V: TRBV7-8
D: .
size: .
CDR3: CASSWQGTVGGKLFF
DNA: TGTGCCAGCAGCTGGCAAGGGACAGTCGGCGGGAAGCTGTTTTTT

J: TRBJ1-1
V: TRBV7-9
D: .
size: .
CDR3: CASSQGIPEAFF
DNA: TGTGCCAGCAGTCAGGGAATTCCTGAAGCTTTCTTT

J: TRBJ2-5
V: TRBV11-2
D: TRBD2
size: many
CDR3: CASRLTGGEETQYF
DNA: TGTGCCAGCAGATTGACGGGGGGAGAAGAGACCCAGTACTTC

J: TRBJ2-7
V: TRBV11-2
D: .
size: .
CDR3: CASSQAYRDNYYEQYF
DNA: TGTGCCAGCAGCCAAGCGTACCGGGACAACTACTACGAGCAGTACTTC

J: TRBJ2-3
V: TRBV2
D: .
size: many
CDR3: CASRAQADTQYF
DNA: TGTGCCAGCAGGGCCCAGGCGGATACGCAGTATTTT

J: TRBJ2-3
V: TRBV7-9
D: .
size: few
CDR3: CASSPRLEMADTQYF
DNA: TGTGCCAGCAGCCCGCGGCTCGAGATGGCAGATACGCAGTATTTT

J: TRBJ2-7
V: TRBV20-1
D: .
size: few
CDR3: CSATYPTGAYEQYF
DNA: TGCAGTGCTACCTACCCGACAGGAGCATACGAGCAGTACTTC

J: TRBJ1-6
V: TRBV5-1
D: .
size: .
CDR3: CASSPGGGDSPLHF
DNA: TGCGCCAGCAGCCCGGGAGGTGGAGATTCACCCCTCCACTTT

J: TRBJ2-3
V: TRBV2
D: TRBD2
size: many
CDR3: CASRRLAGGQRDTQYF
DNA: TGTGCCAGCCGTCGACTAGCGGGAGGGCAAAGAGATACGCAGTATTTT

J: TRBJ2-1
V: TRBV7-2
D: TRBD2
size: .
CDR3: CASSYERLAGVGYNEQFF
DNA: TGTGCCAGCAGCTACGAAAGACTAGCGGGAGTGGGTTACAATGAGCAGTTCTTC

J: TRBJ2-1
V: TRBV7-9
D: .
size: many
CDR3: CASSLAGGQSGEQFF
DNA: TGTGCCAGCAGCTTAGCTGGGGGGCAAAGTGGTGAGCAGTTCTTC

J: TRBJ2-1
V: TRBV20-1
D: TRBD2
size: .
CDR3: CSAAGTTNEQFF
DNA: TGCAGTGCTGCCGGGACTACAAATGAGCAGTTCTTC

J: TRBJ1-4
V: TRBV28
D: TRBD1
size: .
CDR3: CASSFRQGSEKLFF
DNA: TGTGCCAGCAGTTTTAGACAGGGAAGTGAAAAACTGTTTTTT

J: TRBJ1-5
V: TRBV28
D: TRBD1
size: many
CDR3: CASSLLGTGGRSQPQHF
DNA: TGTGCCAGCAGTTTATTAGGGACAGGGGGCCGTAGTCAGCCCCAGCATTTT

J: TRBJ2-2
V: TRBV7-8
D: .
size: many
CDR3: CATRLRQTNTGELFF
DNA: TGTGCCACCCGCCTTAGGCAGACGAACACCGGGGAGCTGTTTTTT

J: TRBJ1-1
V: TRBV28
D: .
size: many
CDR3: CASSPPPGINTEAFF
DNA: TGTGCCAGCAGTCCCCCCCCGGGGATTAACACTGAAGCTTTCTTT

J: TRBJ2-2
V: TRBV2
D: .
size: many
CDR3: CASSETGTRNTGELFF
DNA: TGTGCCAGCAGCGAAACCGGGACAAGGAACACCGGGGAGCTGTTTTTT

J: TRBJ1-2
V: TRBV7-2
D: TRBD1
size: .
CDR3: CASSFRDSRGYTF
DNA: TGTGCCAGCAGCTTCCGGGACAGTAGGGGCTACACCTTC

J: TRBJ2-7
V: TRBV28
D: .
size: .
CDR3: CASRQIKGFYEQYF
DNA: TGTGCCAGCAGACAAATTAAGGGGTTCTACGAGCAGTACTTC

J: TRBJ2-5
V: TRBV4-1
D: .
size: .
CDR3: CASRVGKALKETQYF
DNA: TGCGCCAGCAGAGTCGGGAAAGCGTTAAAGGAGACCCAGTACTTC

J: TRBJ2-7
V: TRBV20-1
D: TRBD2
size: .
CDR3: CSARGGGGTRNYEQYF
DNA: TGCAGTGCTAGAGGCGGGGGCGGGACTAGAAACTACGAGCAGTACTTC

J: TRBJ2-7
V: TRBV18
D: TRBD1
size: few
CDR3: CASSLRQGVDEQYF
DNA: TGTGCCAGCTCACTCCGACAGGGGGTCGACGAGCAGTACTTC

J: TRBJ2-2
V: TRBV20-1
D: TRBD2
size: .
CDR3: CSATTSGGAFGELFF
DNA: TGCAGTGCCACTACTAGCGGGGGGGCCTTCGGGGAGCTGTTTTTT

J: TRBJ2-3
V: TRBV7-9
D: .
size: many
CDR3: CASSFTYPDTQYF
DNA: TGTGCCAGCAGCTTTACATACCCAGATACGCAGTATTTT

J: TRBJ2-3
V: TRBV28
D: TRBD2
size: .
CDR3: CASSLKGGSSPDTQYF
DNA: TGTGCCAGCAGTTTAAAAGGCGGGAGCTCCCCAGATACGCAGTATTTT

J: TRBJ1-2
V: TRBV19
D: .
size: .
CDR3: CASISSPTNYGYTF
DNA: TGTGCCAGTATCTCCTCCCCGACTAACTATGGCTACACCTTC

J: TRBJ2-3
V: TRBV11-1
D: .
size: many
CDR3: CASSSAGPTDTQYF
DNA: TGTGCCAGCAGCTCCGCCGGACCCACAGATACGCAGTATTTT

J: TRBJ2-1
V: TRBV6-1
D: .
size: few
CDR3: CASSKLGYNEQFF
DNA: TGTGCCAGCAGTAAACTGGGTTACAATGAGCAGTTCTTC

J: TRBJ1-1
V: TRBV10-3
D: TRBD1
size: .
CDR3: CAISAGGQVTEAFF
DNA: TGTGCCATCAGTGCAGGGGGCCAGGTCACTGAAGCTTTCTTT

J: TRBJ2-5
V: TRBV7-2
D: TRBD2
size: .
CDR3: CASSRTSGREGETQYF
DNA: TGTGCCAGCAGCCGGACTAGCGGGAGAGAGGGGGAGACCCAGTACTTC

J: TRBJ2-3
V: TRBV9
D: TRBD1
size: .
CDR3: CASSVVGDSSTDTQYF
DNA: TGTGCCAGCAGCGTAGTTGGGGACAGTAGCACAGATACGCAGTATTTT

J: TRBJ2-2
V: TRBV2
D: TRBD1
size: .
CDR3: CASSDRDSGELFF
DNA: TGTGCCAGCAGCGACAGGGATTCCGGGGAGCTGTTTTTT

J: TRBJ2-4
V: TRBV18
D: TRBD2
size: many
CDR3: CASSGPGTTNKNIQYF
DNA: TGTGCCAGCTCAGGGCCCGGGACTACGAACAAAAACATTCAGTACTTC

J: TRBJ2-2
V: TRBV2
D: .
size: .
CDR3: CASSALIMGELFF
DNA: TGTGCCAGCAGCGCATTGATTATGGGGGAGCTGTTTTTT

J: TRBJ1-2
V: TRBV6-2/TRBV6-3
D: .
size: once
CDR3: CASSASSTVNYGYTF
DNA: TGTGCCAGCAGTGCTTCCTCGACAGTTAACTATGGCTACACCTTC

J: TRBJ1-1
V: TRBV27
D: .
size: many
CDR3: CASSYLRGNEAFF
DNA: TGTGCCAGCAGTTACCTGAGGGGGAATGAAGCTTTCTTT

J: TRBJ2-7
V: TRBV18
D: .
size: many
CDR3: CASSPPGHSYEQYF
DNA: TGTGCCAGCTCACCACCCGGACACTCCTACGAGCAGTACTTC

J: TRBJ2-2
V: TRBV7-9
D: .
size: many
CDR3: CASSRLGQNTGELFF
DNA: TGTGCCAGCAGTCGCCTCGGGCAGAACACCGGGGAGCTGTTTTTT